This T cell receptor beta chain stems from a study of beta chain features in type 1 diabetes. The investigators reverse transcribed all of the isolated RNA, so they sequenced expressed TCRB transcripts. Produced via immunoSEQ multiplex PCR; TCRdb's table is partial and in-frame only. The sample has some 900,000 clones; roughly 15% are singletons. The CDR3 totals 11 residues. Trimming shortened V by 3 bases and J by 6 bases, and 4 bases separated the two germline ends. Germline lookup yields CDR1 LNHDA and CDR2 SQIVND (reference sequence). Central memory, naive, regulatory and stem cell-like memory CD4+ cells were sorted by CD45RO/CCR7/CD25/CD127/CD95/CD27. As for this clone: As yet, its antigen is unknown. Other DNA sequences in this specimen translate into the identical CDR3.

Findings and caveats of the study: Compared to healthy donors, patients appeared to have naive, central memory and Treg TCRB repertoires that were more alike.

The V call is TRBV19, the J call TRBJ2-3; D gene unclear. This TCR came from a woman between 18 and 29 years old in good health. The sequencing input was naive CD4+ T cells from blood. CDR3 in amino acids: CASSIRDTQYF. In DNA, the CDR3 is TGTGCCAGTAGTATTCGGGATACGCAGTATTTT.